The 26 T cell receptor beta chains reported below all come from one sample, sequenced in a study of CD8 T cells in Susac syndrome. Reverse transcription used about 0.45 to 1 ug RNA and random hexamers. TCRdb re-analysed the immunoSEQ multiplex PCR reads in MiXCR, keeping a single row per CDR3 protein. The profile shows roughly 400,000 distinct CDR3 sequences, approximately 85% of them singletons. Sequencing used CD8+ T cells from PBMCs. The source is a human donor with multiple sclerosis.

The chain carries TRBV12-3 or TRBV12-4 and TRBJ2-7; TRBD2 is a possible D gene (5 bases). CDR3 length: 14 amino acids. The V end lost 3 bases, the J end lost 2 bases, and 11 bases lay between the germline ends. The CDR3 nucleotides read TGTGCCAGCAGTTTTGGACCGACTACCTACGAGCAGTACTTC. Translated, it gives CASSFGPTTYEQYF.

The chain carries TRBV18 and TRBJ1-5, with no clear D. Germline V gene sequence: CDR1 KGHSH, CDR2 LQKENI. The CDR3 contains 13 residues. Trimming pared 6 bases from V and 4 bases from J, leaving 10 bases between. The DNA of the CDR3 is TGTGCCAGCTCGGTGGCAGAGAATCAGCCCCAGCATTTT. Protein: CASSVAENQPQHF.

The chain couples TRBV20-1 to TRBJ1-2; possibly TRBD1 for D (6 bases). Germline values: CDR1 DFQATT, CDR2 SNEGSKA (reference sequence). V was clipped by 8 bases and J by 7 bases, with 26 bases between them. CDR3 length equals 15 residues. The CDR3 DNA is TGCAGTTCGCGGAGAGGGGACACCACCTCTGGTGGCTACACCTTC. It codes for CSSRRGDTTSGGYTF.

Of note for this clonotype: The junction does not match germline at one end; this may be a read error. The rearrangement links TRBV27 to TRBJ1-1, with D possibly being TRBD1 (6 bases). Germline V gene sequence: CDR1 MNHEY, CDR2 SMNVEV (reference sequence). This CDR3 has 14 residues. The DNA of the CDR3 is TGTGCCAGCAGCTTATTGGGGGCCGACACTGAAGCTTTCTTT. Translated: CASSLLGADTEAFF.

The rearrangement joins TRBV12-3 or TRBV12-4 to TRBJ2-7; D gene uncertain. CDR3 length: 14 amino acids. V dropped 8 bases and J dropped 2 bases, with 16 bases sitting between them. The CDR3 nucleotides read TGTGCCAGCGGACGGACGGACCATCCCTACGAGCAGTACTTC. Translation: CASGRTDHPYEQYF.

The genes are TRBV5-5 and TRBJ1-2; D gene uncertain. In germline, CDR1 is SGHKS, CDR2 YYEKEE (reference sequence). The CDR3 contains 15 residues. Trimming shortened V by 0 bases and J by 0 bases, and 9 bases separated the two germline ends. CDR3 nucleotides: TGTGCCAGCAGCTTGGATTTGTTAGCTAACTATGGCTACACCTTC. This translates into CASSLDLLANYGYTF.

The rearrangement joins TRBV4-2 to TRBJ1-4; 7 positions agree with TRBD1. V lost 0 bases, J lost 7 bases, and 20 bases stayed unmatched. This CDR3 has 20 residues. Germline lookup yields CDR1 LGHNA and CDR2 YNFKEQ. The CDR3 here is CASSQDTLRQGSGSIEKLFF. In nucleotides, the CDR3 is TGTGCCAGCAGCCAAGATACGCTTAGACAGGGTTCCGGCTCAATTGAAAAACTGTTTTTT.

The chain links TRBV7-9 to TRBJ2-7, with 7 bases identical to TRBD1. With V trimmed by 3 bases and J by 6 bases, 2 bases remained unmatched. The germline V gene encodes CDR1 SEHNR and CDR2 FQNEAQ (reference sequence). The CDR3 has 12 residues. The CDR3, as DNA: TGTGCCAGCAGCTTTGGACAGGCCGAGCAGTACTTC. This translates into CASSFGQAEQYF.

This chain joins TRBV13 and TRBJ1-1; a possible D gene is TRBD1 (6 bases). Between the trimmed V and J ends, which lost 6 bases and 2 bases, there was a span of 22 bases. This CDR3 has 17 amino acids. Germline V gene sequence: CDR1 PRHDT, CDR2 FYEKMQ (reference sequence). The CDR3: CASSPAGAWGSNTEAFF. CDR3 sequence (DNA): TGTGCCAGCAGTCCCGCGGGGGCTTGGGGTTCTAACACTGAAGCTTTCTTT.

V and J are TRBV5-1 and TRBJ2-7, with D perhaps TRBD2 (5 bases). Between the trimmed V and J ends, which lost 1 base and 1 base, there was a span of 9 bases. This CDR3 contains 14 residues. The germline CDR1 and CDR2 sequences are SGHRS and YFSETQ. The CDR3 region has the DNA TGCGCCAGCAGCTTGAGGCCGGGATCCTACGAGCAGTACTTC. Protein product: CASSLRPGSYEQYF.

The sample holds one count of this clonotype. The rearrangement uses TRBV12-3 or TRBV12-4 and TRBJ1-1; TRBD1 is a possible D gene (5 bases). The germline V and J ends were trimmed by 2 bases and 11 bases, with 12 bases remaining between them. The CDR3 consists of 12 residues. The CDR3 DNA reads as TGTGCCAGCAGTTTAATGGGGGTTGAGGCTTTCTTT. Its translation is CASSLMGVEAFF.

This chain connects TRBV4-2 to TRBJ2-3; D is perhaps TRBD2 (6 bases). The CDR3 extends over 16 amino acids. Trimming left V 4 bases short and J 1 base short, with 15 bases between. Germline CDR1 and CDR2: LGHNA and YNFKEQ. The CDR3 bases are TGTGCCAGCAGCCCTCGTCCCGGGGGTGGCACAGATACGCAGTATTTT. Amino acids: CASSPRPGGGTDTQYF.

This rearrangement joins TRBV2 to TRBJ1-4; D is undetermined. V was clipped by 1 base and J by 0 bases, with 15 bases between them. CDR1 is SNHLY and CDR2 is FYNNEI in the germline V gene. The CDR3 spans 18 residues. The DNA for the CDR3 is TGTGCCAGCAGTGAAGATCGGGCATGGCAGGCAACTAATGAAAAACTGTTTTTT. This gives the protein CASSEDRAWQATNEKLFF.

The chain recombines TRBV29-1 with TRBJ1-2; D remains unclear. Trimming took off 8 bases at V and 4 bases at J, with 17 bases between the two ends. CDR3 length: 13 residues. Germline CDR1 is SQVTM and CDR2 is ANQGSEA. The CDR3 reads CSSIDSRGYGYTF. CDR3 nucleotide sequence: TGCAGCTCCATCGACTCTAGAGGCTATGGCTACACCTTC.

The chain uses TRBV7-9 and TRBJ2-7, with 7 bases fitting TRBD1. The CDR3 sequence is 14 residues long. Germline CDR1 reads SEHNR; CDR2 reads FQNEAQ (reference sequence). With 5 bases clipped from V and 2 bases from J, the junction kept 6 bases outside the gene matches. CDR3 sequence: CASSHGTAPYEQYF. Here the CDR3 DNA reads TGTGCCAGCAGCCACGGGACAGCCCCCTACGAGCAGTACTTC.

In its sample, this clonotype was seen once. This chain joins TRBV5-6 and TRBJ2-3; D uncertain. Trimming stripped 0 bases from V and 4 bases from J, with 6 bases between. The CDR3 totals 13 residues. In germline, CDR1 is SGHDT, CDR2 YYEEEE. CDR3 coding DNA: TGTGCCAGCAGCTTGGGACTCCCAGATACGCAGTATTTT. Residues: CASSLGLPDTQYF.

The table lists this clonotype with a count of one. The V and J genes are TRBV7-9 and TRBJ2-1; D may match TRBD1 or TRBD2 (5 bases each). Germline assignment: CDR1 SEHNR and CDR2 FQNEAQ (reference sequence). Trimming took 7 bases from V and 6 from J, leaving 22 bases between them. This CDR3 has 16 amino acids. In nucleotides, the CDR3 is TGTGCCAGCACCAAGGGTGGGGGTTACGTATCCAATGAGCAGTTCTTC. Amino acid sequence: CASTKGGGYVSNEQFF. The entire variable domain, with the rest obtained from reference TRBV7-9 and TRBJ2-1, is as follows: DTGVSQNPRHKITKRGQNVTFRCDPISEHNRLYWYRQTLGQGPEFLTYFQNEAQLEKSRLLSDRFSAERPKGSFSTLEIQRTEQGDSAMYLCASTKGGGYVSNEQFFGPGTRLTVL.

The chain couples TRBV2 to TRBJ2-7; D may be TRBD2 (6 bases). The CDR3 consists of 17 residues. The germline V gene has CDR1 SNHLY and CDR2 FYNNEI. V was shortened by 7 bases and J by 3 bases, with 25 bases between the two germline ends. The CDR3 sequence is CASTRAGGNLGSYEQYF. CDR3 DNA: TGTGCCAGCACCCGAGCCGGAGGAAACCTCGGGAGCTACGAGCAGTACTTC.

The gene calls are TRBV30 and TRBJ2-3; TRBD2 matches 7 bases. Germline loops: CDR1 GTSNPN, CDR2 SVGIG (reference sequence). There are 14 residues in the CDR3. J gave up 4 bases and V 3 bases, and 7 bases lay outside the gene matches. CDR3 loop: CAWRSGTNPDTQYF. CDR3 nucleotide sequence: TGTGCCTGGAGAAGCGGGACTAACCCAGATACGCAGTATTTT.

The chain uses TRBV6-5 and TRBJ2-2; D may correspond to TRBD1 or TRBD2 (6 bases each). The V gene's germline CDR1 is MNHEY and CDR2 SVGAGI. CDR3 length: 16 residues. V gave up 0 bases and J gave up 6 bases, with 14 bases separating them. The CDR3 sequence is CASSYSLAGEAGELFF. The CDR3, as DNA: TGTGCCAGCAGTTACTCGTTGGCAGGGGAGGCCGGGGAGCTGTTTTTT.

The sample holds a few counts of this clonotype. The chain uses TRBV6-1 and TRBJ2-7, with D possibly being TRBD1 (5 bases). Per germline, CDR1 MNHNS and CDR2 SASEGT. CDR3 length equals 12 residues. Trimming took off 5 bases at V and 5 bases at J, with 10 bases between the two ends. CDR3 loop: CASSRRGDEQYF. CDR3 nucleotide sequence: TGTGCCAGCAGTCGAAGGGGTGACGAGCAGTACTTC.

The gene calls are TRBV19 and TRBJ2-7; 9 bases fit TRBD1. This CDR3 comprises 15 residues. Germline assignment: CDR1 LNHDA and CDR2 SQIVND (reference sequence). The V gene end was trimmed by 5 bases and the J gene end by 4 bases; junction bases not matched to a gene: 9. CDR3 sequence: CASSPAGQGGYEQYF. The CDR3 bases are TGTGCCAGTAGTCCGGCGGGACAGGGCGGTTACGAGCAGTACTTC.

The J gene is TRBJ2-3, the V gene TRBV5-4, with a possible D match to TRBD1 (6 bases). This CDR3 comprises 16 residues. V was trimmed by 1 base and J by 4 bases, leaving 16 bases between them. Germline CDR1 is SGHNT and CDR2 is YYREEE (reference sequence). The CDR3 sequence: CASSLYPAGVADTQYF. The DNA of the CDR3 is TGTGCCAGCAGCTTGTATCCGGCAGGGGTTGCAGATACGCAGTATTTT.

V gene TRBV11-2 combines with J gene TRBJ2-2; TRBD2 agrees at 8 bases. This CDR3 region has 19 residues. From germline, CDR1 is SGHAT and CDR2 FQNNGV. The V gene end was trimmed by 1 base and the J gene end by 2 bases; junction bases not matched to a gene: 12. CDR3 in amino acids: CASSLVPAGVSYNTGELFF. The CDR3 DNA sequence: TGTGCCAGCAGCTTAGTTCCAGCGGGAGTTTCATATAACACCGGGGAGCTGTTTTTT.

CDR3 DNA: TGTGCTAGTGGTTTGGATAAAGCGGGGTGGTATTTTGGTGAGCAGTTCTTC. It yields the protein CASGLDKAGWYFGEQFF. The chain uses TRBV12-5 and TRBJ2-1; 7 bases are a match to TRBD2. The CDR3 consists of 17 residues. From germline, CDR1 is LGHNT and CDR2 FRNRAP. Trimming removed 1 base from V and 9 bases from J; junction bases left unmatched: 15.

This clonotype showed up just once. The rearrangement uses TRBV6-5 and TRBJ2-4; D is perhaps TRBD2 (7 bases). V was pared by 3 bases and J by 6 bases, with 18 bases between. CDR3 length: 16 residues. Germline V gene lookup returns CDR1 MNHEY and CDR2 SVGAGI. The CDR3 coding sequence is TGTGCCAGCAGTTATTCGATCCGGGGGGCGGGAAACATTCAGTACTTC. Its protein is CASSYSIRGAGNIQYF.